One and the same sample provided the 21 T cell receptor beta chains below, sequenced in a study of beta chain features in type 1 diabetes. Findings and caveats of the study: TCRB CDR3s were moderately but significantly shorter in Type 1 diabetes patients in all four CD4+ subsets.

All of the isolated RNA was reverse transcribed, so expressed TCRB transcripts were sequenced. Assay used: immunoSEQ multiplex PCR; TCRdb lists only in-frame clones, some missing. The sample lists 310,000 or so clones, around 16% occurring once. Their antigens are not known. The sample was naive CD4+ T cells from blood. These receptors originate from a man aged 18 to 30 with type 1 diabetes.

This clone was recorded a few times. V is TRBV5-1 and J is TRBJ2-3; D is unresolved. Germline V gives CDR1 SGHRS, CDR2 YFSETQ. The CDR3 has 14 residues. V was shortened by 4 bases and J by 0 bases, with 9 bases between the two germline ends. DNA for the CDR3: TGCGCCAGCAGCGTGACAACTAGCACAGATACGCAGTATTTT. It translates to CASSVTTSTDTQYF.

The chain recombines TRBV11-2 with TRBJ1-4, with D maybe TRBD1 (6 bases). The CDR3 spans 14 residues. Trimming cost V 5 bases and J 7 bases, with 14 bases left between them. CDR1 and CDR2 (germline): SGHAT, FQNNGV. CDR3 residues: CASSLYSRGEKLFF. The CDR3 DNA reads as TGTGCCAGCAGCCTTTATTCCAGGGGTGAAAAACTGTTTTTT.

V usage is TRBV18 and J usage is TRBJ1-4, with TRBD1 matching over 10 bases. From germline, CDR1 is KGHSH and CDR2 LQKENI. The CDR3 totals 15 residues. V gave up 5 bases and J gave up 9 bases; unmatched junction bases: 9. CDR3 DNA: TGTGCCAGCTCAACTCCGGGACAGGGGAACAAAAAACTGTTTTTT. Translating it yields CASSTPGQGNKKLFF.

The sample holds a few counts of this clone. The chain employs TRBV9 and TRBJ1-1, with a tentative D call TRBD1 (6 bases). V was shortened by 0 bases and J by 1 base, with 10 bases between the two germline ends. CDR1 is SGDLS, CDR2 YYNGEE, per germline. The CDR3 has 15 amino acids. CDR3 residues: CASSVGGRGNTEAFF. The CDR3 DNA sequence: TGTGCCAGCAGCGTAGGGGGCAGGGGGAACACTGAAGCTTTCTTT. The variable domain in full, completed from reference TRBV9 and TRBJ1-1, reads DSGVTQTPKHLITATGQRVTLRCSPRSGDLSVYWYQQSLDQGLQFLIQYYNGEERAKGNILERFSAQQFPDLHSELNLSSLELGDSALYFCASSVGGRGNTEAFFGQGTRLTVV.

This chain connects TRBV30 to TRBJ1-2; TRBD1 might be the D (5 bases). CDR3 size: 13 residues. The V gene's germline CDR1 is GTSNPN and CDR2 SVGIG (reference sequence). Trimming removed 4 bases from V and 4 bases from J, with 13 bases in between. The CDR3 region has the DNA TGTGCCTGGAAAGTGACAGCAACCTATGGCTACACCTTC. Its protein is CAWKVTATYGYTF.

The chain is built from TRBV19 and TRBJ1-5, with 8 bases lining up with TRBD1. This CDR3 is 17 amino acids long. CDR1 and CDR2 (germline): LNHDA, SQIVND (reference sequence). J gave up 2 bases and V 4 bases, and 10 bases lay outside the gene matches. The CDR3 protein is CASSTRTGPWGNQPQHF. The DNA for the CDR3 is TGTGCCAGTAGTACGCGGACAGGGCCTTGGGGCAATCAGCCCCAGCATTTT.

In nucleotides, the CDR3 is TGTGCCAGCAGCTTAGAGCGGGTAGGAGGCTACACCTTC. It codes for CASSLERVGGYTF. The rearrangement uses TRBV7-2 and TRBJ1-2; D is undetermined. V lost 1 base to trimming and J lost 8 bases, with 11 bases between them. CDR1 is SGHTA and CDR2 is FQGNSA in the germline V gene. The CDR3 is 13 residues long.

This clone was recorded a few times. This chain connects TRBV18 to TRBJ1-1; TRBD1 matches 7 bases. Germline assignment: CDR1 KGHSH and CDR2 LQKENI. The CDR3 totals 14 residues. Trimming took 3 bases from V and 5 from J; bases not matched to a gene: 6. Here the CDR3 reads CASSPQGVGTEAFF. CDR3 nucleotides: TGTGCCAGCTCACCTCAGGGGGTAGGAACTGAAGCTTTCTTT.

The rearrangement uses TRBV11-2 and TRBJ2-3; TRBD2 matches at 11 bases. The CDR3 totals 17 residues. The germline V gene has CDR1 SGHAT and CDR2 FQNNGV. V lost 4 bases, J lost 0 bases, and 6 bases stayed unmatched. The CDR3 DNA follows: TGTGCCAGCAGCTATCCGACTAGCGGGGCTAGCACAGATACGCAGTATTTT. This encodes CASSYPTSGASTDTQYF.

This clone has more than one count but fewer than ten. This chain links TRBV28 with TRBJ2-1, with 8 nucleotides matching TRBD1. With V trimmed by 6 bases and J by 1 base, 14 bases remained unmatched. Looked up from germline, CDR1 is MDHEN and CDR2 is SYDVKM. The CDR3 runs 18 residues. CDR3 sequence (DNA): TGTGCCAGCAGCCATCTGACGGGGACAGGCGATTCCTACAATGAGCAGTTCTTC. Its translation is CASSHLTGTGDSYNEQFF.

The chain carries TRBV5-1 and TRBJ1-1, with 12 bases that match TRBD1. Germline V gene lookup returns CDR1 SGHRS and CDR2 YFSETQ. Losses at the gene ends were 4 bases for V and 0 bases for J; bases not matched to a gene: 4. The CDR3 loop spans 16 amino acids. This CDR3 is CASSRDRGRVNTEAFF. In DNA, the CDR3 is TGCGCCAGCAGCAGGGACAGGGGGCGAGTGAACACTGAAGCTTTCTTT.

Only a few counts were recorded for this clone. This chain connects TRBV11-2 to TRBJ2-3; tentative D call: TRBD2 (5 bases). The CDR3 spans 16 residues. V lost 2 bases and J 0 bases, leaving 12 bases between the germline ends. Germline lookup yields CDR1 SGHAT and CDR2 FQNNGV. The CDR3 DNA reads TGTGCCAGCAGCTTATCCGGACTTATAAGCACAGATACGCAGTATTTT. Protein: CASSLSGLISTDTQYF.

The chain is built from TRBV10-3 and TRBJ2-7, with 11 bases that match TRBD1. The CDR3 spans 12 residues. V was clipped by 6 bases and J by 9 bases; unmatched bases: 4. Per the germline V gene, CDR1 is ENHRY and CDR2 is SYGVKD. The CDR3 DNA reads TGTGCCATCAGCGGACAGGGGGCTGGGCAGTACTTC. Translated: CAISGQGAGQYF.

The sample holds a few counts of this clone. This sequence joins TRBV28 and TRBJ2-6; D remains unclear. The CDR3 spans 15 residues. Trimming shortened V by 2 bases and J by 2 bases, and 7 bases separated the two germline ends. The V gene's germline CDR1 is MDHEN and CDR2 SYDVKM. The CDR3 nucleotides read TGTGCCAGCAGTTTAAGCCTCCCTGGGGCCAACGTCCTGACTTTC. This encodes CASSLSLPGANVLTF.

The J gene is TRBJ1-6, the V gene TRBV5-1; 8 bases map to TRBD1. The CDR3 totals 15 residues. The trim removed 6 bases at V and 7 bases at J, leaving 9 bases unmatched. Germline V gene data show CDR1 as SGHRS and CDR2 as YFSETQ. The CDR3 coding sequence is TGCGCCAGCAATCAGGGGGCGCTGGCAAATTCACCCCTCCACTTT. Amino acid sequence: CASNQGALANSPLHF. The variable domain in full, completed from reference TRBV5-1 and TRBJ1-6, reads KAGVTQTPRYLIKTRGQQVTLSCSPISGHRSVSWYQQTPGQGLQFLFEYFSETQRNKGNFPGRFSGRQFSNSRSEMNVSTLELGDSALYLCASNQGALANSPLHFGNGTRLTVT.

V and J are TRBV4-3 and TRBJ2-5; TRBD1 is a possible D gene (6 bases). The CDR3 has 15 residues. V lost 3 bases to trimming and J lost 0 bases, with 11 bases between them. Germline V CDR1 and CDR2: LGHNA, YSLEER. CDR3 residues: CASSQTGLNQETQYF. DNA of the CDR3: TGCGCCAGCAGCCAGACAGGCTTGAACCAAGAGACCCAGTACTTC.

This rearrangement joins TRBV30 to TRBJ2-6, with D maybe TRBD1 (5 bases). Germline CDR1 and CDR2: GTSNPN and SVGIG (reference sequence). The length of the CDR3 is 16 residues. V lost 0 bases and J lost 4, with 13 bases in between. The CDR3 region has the DNA TGTGCCTGGAGTGTAGTCCCAGGGCAAGGGGCCAACGTCCTGACTTTC. Translated, it gives CAWSVVPGQGANVLTF.

This clone was detected a few times. The chain has TRBV30 and TRBJ1-6; D is possibly TRBD1 (5 bases). V was trimmed by 0 bases and J by 9 bases, leaving 9 bases between them. Germline values: CDR1 GTSNPN, CDR2 SVGIG (reference sequence). This CDR3 comprises 13 residues. This CDR3 is CAWSVPGISPLHF. CDR3 in DNA: TGTGCCTGGAGTGTTCCAGGGATTTCACCCCTCCACTTT.

This chain joins TRBV23-1 and TRBJ1-4, with a possible D match to TRBD1 (5 bases). TRBV23-1 is an open reading frame, and its role is uncertain. With 6 bases removed from V and 3 bases from J, the gap between germline ends came to 8 bases. The CDR3 length is 13 residues. CDR3 region: CASRGRANEKLFF. CDR3 DNA sequence: TGCGCCAGCAGGGGGCGAGCTAATGAAAAACTGTTTTTT.

This clone appeared a few times. This chain connects TRBV2 to TRBJ1-2; TRBD1 matches at 7 bases. The CDR3 contains 11 residues. Germline values: CDR1 SNHLY, CDR2 FYNNEI. V lost 9 bases, J lost 7 bases, and 5 bases stayed unmatched. CDR3 bases: TGTGCCAGTATGACAGGGCGTGGCTACACCTTC. Translation gives CASMTGRGYTF. The variable domain in full, completed from reference TRBV2 and TRBJ1-2, reads EPEVTQTPSHQVTQMGQEVILRCVPISNHLYFYWYRQILGQKVEFLVSFYNNEISEKSEIFDDQFSVERPDGSNFTLKIRSTKLEDSAMYFCASMTGRGYTFGSGTRLTVV.

This clone was observed a few times. The V and J genes are TRBV6-5 and TRBJ1-2; TRBD1 might be the D (6 bases). Trimming removed 5 bases at V and 4 bases at J, with 11 bases between. The CDR3 is 13 amino acids. Germline V gene sequence: CDR1 MNHEY, CDR2 SVGAGI. CDR3 DNA: TGTGCCAGCAGTCCCCGGGACACCTATGGCTACACCTTC. It specifies CASSPRDTYGYTF.